This T cell receptor beta chain was sequenced during a study of blood T cell repertoires in COVID-19. In the study overall: Italy, Spain and the United States were the sources of the convalescent and acute COVID-19 samples. Sample material is recorded as cDNA or gDNA derived from T cells, B-cell-depleted T cells, or PBMCs.

Recruitment covered some 25 US areas and drew participants whose ages spanned roughly 18 to 95 years. Using immunoSEQ multiplex PCR, the repertoire was profiled, and TCRdb retains in-frame clones only, with some absent. This table has 250,000 to 300,000 clones, under 90% appearing once. Deletions cut 1 base from V and 0 bases from J, with 6 bases between. The germline V gene encodes CDR1 LGHDT and CDR2 YNNKEL (reference sequence). The CDR3 is made up of 14 amino acids. The V and J genes are TRBV3-1 (or the pseudogene TRBV3-2) and TRBJ1-2; D is unresolved. The source of this sequence is a woman between 35 and 50 years old who had recovered from COVID-19. The specimen sequenced was PBMCs or T cells enriched from blood (not recorded which). CDR3 sequence reads: CASSQGASNYGYTF. The CDR3 DNA reads TGTGCCAGCAGCCAAGGGGCGTCTAACTATGGCTACACCTTC.